This TCR beta chain is drawn from a study of T cell repertoires in cytomegalovirus infection. Study-wide context: Indications of both CMV infection and matching HLA type were provided by public TCR beta signatures.

MiXCR, run by TCRdb on the reads, gives a single entry per CDR3 protein. The sample lists 250,000 or so distinct CDR3 sequences, over 15% seen once, with around 43% in the top ten. V lost 9 bases and J lost 1, with 22 bases in between. Germline CDR1 and CDR2: LNHDA and SQIVND (reference sequence). This CDR3 contains 17 residues. This clonotype was observed a handful of times. The sequence was obtained from a human donor in good health (CMV status not recorded). Some clones in this sample may be carry-over from other donors' samples. Sequenced sample: CD8+ T cells from PBMCs. The V gene is TRBV19, the J gene TRBJ2-4; weak D call: TRBD2 (6 bases). The CDR3 DNA follows: TGTGCCAGAAATACCGGGAGTGGCGCACCCGCCAAAAACATTCAGTACTTC. This gives the protein CARNTGSGAPAKNIQYF.